The present T cell receptor beta chain was sequenced within a study of spatial heterogeneity in lung cancer. The overall study: Consistent detection of more beta-chain than alpha-chain sequences was observed. Averaged across combinations, each unique TCR and UMI pairing appeared more than ten times in raw reads, which were uncorrected. Whole-study results and caveats: Expanded alpha and beta TCR counts within tumors tracked tumor mutation counts.

Noted time point: sample taken at primary tumor resection. Tumor, nontumor lung or frozen PBMC supplied whole RNA that was sequenced unsorted. V shed 5 bases and J shed 0 bases, with 8 bases lying between them. CDR1 is MNHEY and CDR2 is SVGAGI in the germline V gene. CDR3 size: 13 residues. This clonotype appeared a few times. Its antigen is unidentified. The size of this beta chain means little, since it is a stray read in a library made for alpha chains. TCRdb re-derived calls from the 5' RACE reads in MiXCR, one entry per CDR3 protein. The sample has about 8,400 distinct CDR3 sequences, under 10% seen once.

The TCR originated in a male donor with early-stage non-small cell lung cancer. The sequencing used lung tumor tissue, collected at surgery. The V gene is TRBV6-5, the J gene TRBJ2-7; TRBD1 might be the D (6 bases). CDR3 loop: CASSKDSSYEQYF. CDR3 nucleotides: TGTGCCAGCAGTAAGGACAGCTCCTACGAGCAGTACTTC.